This section outlines one T cell receptor (beta chain) sequence together with its context. The antigen is not known. These data are taken from a study of T cells expressing NK-cell markers. Study outcomes and limitations: Several donors likewise had their CD3+CD56-NKG2C+ fraction led by these clonotypes. What remained unclear was the HCMV specificity of expanded NKG2C+ T cell clones.

The CDR3 extends over 14 amino acids. Germline assignment: CDR1 KGHDR and CDR2 SFDVKD. TCRdb reanalyzed the 5' RACE reads, giving one entry per CDR3 protein sequence and no DNA. The sample table includes 120,000 to 150,000 distinct CDR3 sequences. The clonotype comes from a man between 18 and 35 years old in good health. The chain recombines TRBV24-1 with TRBJ2-1; the TCRdb call, TRBD1, lacks DNA for checking. Sequenced: blood T cells: a sorted CD56 or NKG2C T cell subset, CD4+ or CD8+ T cells, or bulk PBMC T cells (not recorded which). The CDR3 is CATSDWTENNEQFF.